Here is one T cell receptor (beta chain) with its context. The antigen is unknown. CDR3 length: 15 residues. The V end lost 5 bases, the J end lost 7 bases, and 15 bases lay between the germline ends. Germline V CDR1 and CDR2: SGHTA, FQGNSA. The data were obtained in a study of T-cell reconstitution after alpha-beta-depleted transplantation in children. Preparing the TCRbeta library involved the use of unique molecular identifiers. Each CDR3 protein is one row after TCRdb ran MiXCR on the PCR reads. This sample has about 200,000 distinct CDR3 sequences; more than 15% occur once, and the top ten carry 40% to 50%. Study-level results: Newly generated T cells supplied most T-cell counts and diversity one year post-transplant. It was reported that alpha-beta T cells came from several hundred expanded graft clones (about two months after transplant). After transplant, high TCRbeta diversity at day 60 in some patients arose from surviving recipient T cells and thymic progenitors.

The chain uses TRBV7-2 and TRBJ1-6; tentative D call: TRBD1 (5 bases). Here the sequenced sample was PBMCs, mostly from graft donor cells, taken 360 days after TCRalphabeta/CD19-depleted stem cell transplant. This sequence originates from a male patient under 10 years old who had a stem cell transplant for acute lymphoblastic leukemia, so the T cells may come from the graft donor. CDR3 amino acids: CASSGWRQGNSPLHF. As DNA, the CDR3 is TGTGCCAGCAGCGGCTGGCGGCAGGGAAATTCACCCCTCCACTTT.